This TCR beta chain was retrieved from a study of control samples from healthy donors and cancer patients. V was clipped by 1 base and J by 2 bases, with 9 bases between them. The CDR3 covers 15 residues. Germline V gene sequence: CDR1 KGHDR, CDR2 SFDVKD. Profiling relied on immunoSEQ multiplex PCR, and the TCRdb table lists in-frame clones only, not all of them. The data hold fewer than 100,000 clones, with more than 75% observed a single time. This clone turned up a few times. This chain uses TRBV24-1 with TRBJ2-3, with D unresolved. This sequence was found in an older woman in good health. The sequenced sample consisted of blood. As DNA, the CDR3 is TGTGCCACCAGTGATTTTGGACGGACCACAGATACGCAGTATTTT. This gives the protein CATSDFGRTTDTQYF.